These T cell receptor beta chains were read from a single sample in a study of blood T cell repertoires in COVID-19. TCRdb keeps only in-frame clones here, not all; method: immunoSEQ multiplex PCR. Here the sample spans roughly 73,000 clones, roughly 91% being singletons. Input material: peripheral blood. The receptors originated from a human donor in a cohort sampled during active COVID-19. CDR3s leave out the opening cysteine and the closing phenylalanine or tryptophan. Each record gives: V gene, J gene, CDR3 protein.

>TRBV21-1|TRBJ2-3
ASSKEATSGRVVSDTQY
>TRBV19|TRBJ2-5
ASSRDSYETQY
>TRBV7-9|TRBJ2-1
ASSPASGLAKGNEQF
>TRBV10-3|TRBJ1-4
AISEDRGDEKLF
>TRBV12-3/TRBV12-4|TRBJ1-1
ASSQGQNTEAF
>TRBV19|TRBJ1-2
ASTGGRGSQYGYT
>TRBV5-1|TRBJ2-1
ASSLGTSEYNEQF
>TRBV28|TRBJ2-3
ASSFLAGTDTQY
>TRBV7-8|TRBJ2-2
ASSLPSGGLSSGELF
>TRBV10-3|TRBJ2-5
AISESLAETQY
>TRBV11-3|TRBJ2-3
ASSLRGETDTQY
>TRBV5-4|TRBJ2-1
ASSLPGLAIGEQF
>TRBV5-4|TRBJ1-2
ASSLGGQQHYGYT
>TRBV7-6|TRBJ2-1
ASSLHGNSYNEQF
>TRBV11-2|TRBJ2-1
ASSLKAEQF
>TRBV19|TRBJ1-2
ASSYRVGGYT
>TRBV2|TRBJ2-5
ASTRREETQY
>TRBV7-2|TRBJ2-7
ASGTGGVSSYEQY
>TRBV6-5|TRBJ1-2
ASSTGLGGYT
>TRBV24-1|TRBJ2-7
ATSEWTSGKGYEQY
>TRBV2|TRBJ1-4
ASSGQRNEKLF
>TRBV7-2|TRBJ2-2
ASSRQLAGGTGELF
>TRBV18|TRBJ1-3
ASSPFDRHTIY